Listed below are T cell receptor beta chains from one sample, sequenced in a study of shared clonotypes between healthy human individuals. Generated by immunoSEQ multiplex PCR, the TCRdb table keeps only in-frame clones and is missing some. The sample lists roughly 2.6 million clones, around 90% occurring once. What was sequenced was naive CD4+ T cells sorted from blood. The receptors derive from a man aged 18 to 30 in good health. The CDR3 runs from the conserved cysteine through the conserved F or W. A D gene is named only where the DNA matches it firmly. For some rows the clone size is stated as once, few or many, or as a class when expanded; others skip it.

D gene	V gene	J gene	clone size	CDR3 protein	CDR3 DNA
TRBD2	TRBV7-7	TRBJ2-5	-	CASSQGLAGGQETQYF	TGTGCTAGCAGCCAGGGACTAGCGGGGGGTCAAGAGACCCAGTACTTC
-	TRBV10-3	TRBJ2-2	-	CAISESESGELFF	TGTGCCATCAGTGAGTCGGAGTCAGGGGAGCTGTTTTTT
-	TRBV19	TRBJ2-3	-	CASSIMPGNADTQYF	TGTGCCAGTAGTATTATGCCAGGGAATGCAGATACGCAGTATTTT
-	TRBV2	TRBJ1-4	-	CASDELPNEKLFF	TGTGCCAGCGACGAACTACCCAATGAAAAACTGTTTTTT
TRBD1	TRBV7-2	TRBJ1-1	-	CASSHEGPGGPNTEAFF	TGTGCCAGCAGCCACGAGGGGCCAGGGGGGCCGAACACTGAAGCTTTCTTT
TRBD1	TRBV2	TRBJ2-5	-	CASNRQGKETQYF	TGTGCCAGCAACCGACAGGGGAAGGAGACCCAGTACTTC
TRBD2	TRBV29-1	TRBJ2-1	-	CSVEPVEGGRINEQFF	TGCAGCGTTGAGCCGGTCGAGGGCGGGAGGATAAATGAGCAGTTCTTC
-	TRBV6-1	TRBJ2-5	-	CASSELMQETQYF	TGTGCCAGCAGTGAACTGATGCAAGAGACCCAGTACTTC
TRBD2	TRBV25-1	TRBJ2-3	-	CASKIAGGPPDTQYF	TGTGCCAGCAAAATAGCGGGGGGGCCCCCAGATACGCAGTATTTT
-	TRBV6-5	TRBJ1-4	once	CASSASGIMFGKLFF	TGTGCCAGCAGTGCCTCAGGAATAATGTTCGGAAAACTGTTTTTT
TRBD1	TRBV18	TRBJ1-1	-	CASRSTGEGTEAFF	TGTGCCAGCCGATCTACAGGGGAAGGCACTGAAGCTTTCTTT
-	TRBV30	TRBJ1-3	-	CAWSGDTGNTIYF	TGTGCCTGGAGTGGCGATACTGGAAACACCATATATTTT
-	TRBV7-8	TRBJ2-5	-	CASSLDGRLETQYF	TGTGCCAGCAGCTTAGATGGCAGGCTGGAGACCCAGTACTTC
TRBD2	TRBV30	TRBJ2-3	-	CAWSAGAGGRDTQYF	TGTGCCTGGAGTGCCGGAGCGGGGGGGCGAGATACGCAGTATTTT
TRBD2	TRBV27	TRBJ2-3	-	CASSDRGLAAVGDTQYF	TGTGCCAGCAGTGACCGCGGACTAGCGGCCGTGGGAGATACGCAGTATTTT
-	TRBV7-2	TRBJ1-1	-	CASSERPGAEAFF	TGTGCCAGCAGCGAACGGCCGGGGGCTGAAGCTTTCTTT
-	TRBV5-1	TRBJ2-5	-	CASSLNTQETQYF	TGCGCCAGCAGCTTGAACACCCAAGAGACCCAGTACTTC
TRBD1	TRBV6-6	TRBJ2-5	-	CASSATGKETQYF	TGTGCCAGCAGTGCGACAGGGAAAGAGACCCAGTACTTC
-	TRBV28	TRBJ2-7	-	CASSAPTALYEQYF	TGTGCCAGCAGTGCCCCGACAGCCCTCTACGAGCAGTACTTC
-	TRBV5-4	TRBJ2-7	-	CASSFGSTGMRGEQYF	TGTGCCAGCAGTTTTGGGTCCACAGGGATGAGAGGCGAGCAGTACTTC
-	TRBV28	TRBJ1-2	-	CASSQSDRGYTF	TGTGCCAGCAGTCAATCGGACCGAGGCTACACCTTC
TRBD1	TRBV11-2	TRBJ2-1	-	CASSPGTGYNEQFF	TGTGCCAGCAGCCCCGGGACAGGGTACAATGAGCAGTTCTTC
-	TRBV7-9	TRBJ2-1	-	CASSLELVGRSYNEQFF	TGTGCCAGCAGCTTAGAACTAGTGGGACGCTCCTACAATGAGCAGTTCTTC
-	TRBV21-1	TRBJ1-5	-	CASTYGDRYSNQPQHF	TGTGCCAGCACCTATGGGGACAGATATAGCAATCAGCCCCAGCATTTT
-	TRBV6-1	TRBJ1-6	-	CASREDFWSPLHF	TGTGCCAGCAGAGAAGACTTTTGGTCACCCCTCCACTTT
-	TRBV5-5	TRBJ1-3	-	CASSLTQRRSGNTIYF	TGTGCCAGCAGCTTGACCCAGAGGCGCTCTGGAAACACCATATATTTT
-	TRBV18	TRBJ2-5	-	CASSPDLAKTQYF	TGTGCCAGCTCACCGGATTTGGCGAAGACCCAGTACTTC
-	TRBV5-6	TRBJ2-2	-	CASSFRQMTGELFF	TGTGCCAGCAGCTTCAGACAGATGACCGGGGAGCTGTTTTTT
-	TRBV5-5	TRBJ2-4	-	CASNSVLAKNIQYF	TGTGCCAGCAACAGCGTGCTAGCCAAAAACATTCAGTACTTC
TRBD1	TRBV6-1	TRBJ1-5	-	CASSRDRADQPQHF	TGTGCCAGCAGTCGAGACAGGGCAGATCAGCCCCAGCATTTT
-	TRBV18	TRBJ2-1	-	CASSPRDSGPEQFF	TGTGCCAGCTCACCGCGGGATTCGGGGCCAGAGCAGTTCTTC
-	TRBV6-5	TRBJ1-5	-	CASSTGNQPQHF	TGTGCCAGCAGTACAGGGAATCAGCCCCAGCATTTT
-	TRBV6-6	TRBJ2-7	-	CASSYVAGTDEQYF	TGTGCCAGCAGTTACGTCGCGGGAACGGACGAGCAGTACTTC
TRBD1	TRBV11-2	TRBJ1-2	once	CASSEPGQGARSYGYTF	TGTGCCAGCAGCGAACCGGGACAGGGGGCTAGGAGCTATGGCTACACCTTC
-	TRBV30	TRBJ1-2	-	CAWSVGGTYGYTF	TGTGCCTGGAGTGTCGGGGGCACCTATGGCTACACCTTC
-	TRBV2	TRBJ2-2	once	CASSVDPSGGELFF	TGTGCCAGCAGTGTGGACCCTTCGGGCGGGGAGCTGTTTTTT
-	TRBV6-1	TRBJ1-5	-	CASSEGSQVIQPQHF	TGTGCCAGCAGTGAAGGTTCGCAGGTTATTCAGCCCCAGCATTTT
TRBD2	TRBV5-4	TRBJ2-1	-	CASSLGTSGIYNEQFF	TGTGCCAGCAGCTTAGGGACTAGCGGGATATACAATGAGCAGTTCTTC
TRBD1	TRBV4-1	TRBJ2-7	-	CASSQGGQGLGAPNEQYF	TGCGCCAGCAGCCAAGGCGGACAGGGTTTGGGCGCCCCTAACGAGCAGTACTTC
-	TRBV5-4	TRBJ2-5	-	CASSLASGGKETQYF	TGTGCCAGCAGCTTGGCTTCGGGCGGTAAAGAGACCCAGTACTTC
TRBD2	TRBV7-2	TRBJ2-1	once	CASSFAGSGRTPNEQFF	TGTGCCAGCAGCTTCGCTGGAAGCGGGAGAACCCCTAATGAGCAGTTCTTC
-	TRBV15	TRBJ1-4	-	CATSRGGTSEKLFF	TGTGCCACCAGCAGAGGGGGGACGAGTGAAAAACTGTTTTTT
TRBD2	TRBV27	TRBJ2-6	-	CASTSPGLAGEPFGANVLTF	TGTGCCAGCACGTCGCCGGGACTAGCGGGGGAGCCTTTTGGGGCCAACGTCCTGACTTTC
-	TRBV10-3	TRBJ1-2	few	CAISDPAGNGYTF	TGTGCCATCAGTGACCCCGCAGGGAATGGCTACACCTTC
-	TRBV5-1	TRBJ1-1	once	CASSLLRGWTEAFF	TGCGCCAGCAGCTTGCTCAGGGGATGGACTGAAGCTTTCTTT